The 23 T cell receptor beta chains below come from one sample, sequenced in a study of regulatory T cells in long-lasting Graves disease (dated by TCRdb to the early 2020s). Libraries were made using multiplex PCR. TCRdb names Illumina HiSeq 4000 as the instrument used. To build TCR beta libraries, CDR3 regions were amplified by Arm-PCR using iRepertoire HTBI primers. The public reads were reprocessed in TCRdb via fastp at Q25 and MiXCR, keeping in-frame beta chains. Rows merge per CDR3 protein into single entries with the most common DNA and genes. Across this sample there are around 400,000 distinct CDR3 sequences, with around a quarter seen only once. The ten largest clones take up about 27% of the sample. The time point label on this specimen signifies: persistent/refractory GD, antithyroid drugs over 5 years with positive TRAb. For both TCR sequencing and RNA sequencing, RNA was extracted from PBMCs in TRIzol.

This material consisted of peripheral blood mononuclear cells (PBMCs), taken when the disease was refractory, from a patient treated with antithyroid drugs. Source of these receptors: a female donor with Graves disease.

This clonotype was counted a few times. The chain employs TRBV9 and TRBJ1-5; D is unclear. V was shortened by 0 bases and J by 4 bases, with 8 bases between the two germline ends. The CDR3 spans 14 residues. CDR1 and CDR2 (germline): SGDLS, YYNGEE. The CDR3 here is CASSVDGVNQPQHF. The CDR3 nucleotides read TGTGCCAGCAGCGTAGACGGGGTTAATCAGCCCCAGCATTTT.

The rearrangement uses TRBV6-1 and TRBJ2-5, with a possible D match to TRBD1 (6 bases). The CDR3 covers 14 residues. Trimming left V 10 bases short and J 6 bases short, with 21 bases between. Germline loops: CDR1 MNHNS, CDR2 SASEGT. CDR3 sequence: CATRTAQFGQTQYF. DNA of the CDR3: TGTGCCACCAGGACAGCGCAATTCGGGCAGACCCAGTACTTC.

This clonotype has more than one count but fewer than ten. The J gene is TRBJ1-2, the V gene TRBV28; 11 positions match TRBD1. The CDR3 sequence is 18 residues long. V dropped 4 bases and J dropped 4; count of bases not matched to a gene: 14. CDR1 MDHEN and CDR2 SYDVKM come from the germline V gene. The CDR3 DNA follows: TGTGCCAGCAGTTCCACCGGGGGGCGGACAGGGGGCGGCTATGGCTACACCTTC. Its protein is CASSSTGGRTGGGYGYTF.

This clonotype has at least ten counts. The chain uses TRBV6-1 and TRBJ1-1; 7 nucleotides align to TRBD1. The CDR3 is 15 residues long. CDR1 is MNHNS, CDR2 SASEGT, per germline. V was pared by 2 bases and J by 5 bases, with 8 bases of the junction left unmatched. The CDR3 region is CASSEYSRGGTEAFF. The CDR3 DNA reads as TGTGCCAGCAGTGAATATTCCAGGGGGGGGACTGAAGCTTTCTTT.

This clonotype was seen more than once but under ten times. This chain links TRBV20-1 with TRBJ2-2; TRBD2 matches 7 bases. Per germline, CDR1 DFQATT and CDR2 SNEGSKA (reference sequence). The CDR3 consists of 14 residues. Unmatched junction bases numbered 5, after V lost 5 bases and J lost 2 bases. For the CDR3, the DNA is TGCAGTGCTGGAGCGGGGCGTAACACCGGGGAGCTGTTTTTT. The encoded protein is CSAGAGRNTGELFF.

The chain couples TRBV5-1 to TRBJ2-5; TRBD2 is a possible D gene (7 bases). Trimming pared 5 bases from V and 2 bases from J, leaving 13 bases between. This CDR3 region has 14 residues. The germline V gene has CDR1 SGHRS and CDR2 YFSETQ. CDR3 nucleotide sequence: TGCGCCAGCAGTGGGGGGGCCGGACAAGAGACCCAGTACTTC. This encodes CASSGGAGQETQYF.

J is TRBJ2-1 and V is TRBV6-9, with TRBD1 matching 7 bases. This CDR3 region has 13 residues. V dropped 4 bases and J dropped 6; count of bases not matched to a gene: 3. Germline CDR1 and CDR2: MNHGY and SVAAGI. The CDR3 DNA is TGTGCCAGCAGTTTTAACAGGGGCAATGAGCAGTTCTTC. Protein: CASSFNRGNEQFF.

V usage is TRBV28 and J usage is TRBJ2-1; D remains ambiguous. The V gene lost 5 bases and the J gene lost 0 bases, with 20 bases spanning the gap. The length of the CDR3 is 18 residues. CDR1 and CDR2 from the germline V gene are MDHEN and SYDVKM. This chain's CDR3 is CASSPSLLAVTSYNEQFF. For the CDR3, the DNA is TGTGCCAGCAGTCCCTCGCTCCTTGCCGTTACCTCCTACAATGAGCAGTTCTTC.

V gene TRBV12-3 or TRBV12-4 combines with J gene TRBJ1-1; a possible D gene is TRBD1 (5 bases). V lost 2 bases and J 1 base, leaving 17 bases between the germline ends. The CDR3 consists of 17 residues. CDR3 sequence reads: CASSLLGRPPRNTEAFF. As DNA, the CDR3 is TGTGCCAGCAGTTTATTGGGACGGCCCCCCAGGAACACTGAAGCTTTCTTT.

This clonotype was seen at least ten times. This sequence joins TRBV6-1 and TRBJ1-2; TRBD1 agrees at 8 bases. V gave up 7 bases and J gave up 3 bases; unmatched junction bases: 10. CDR1 is MNHNS and CDR2 is SASEGT in the germline V gene. This CDR3 contains 15 residues. The CDR3 here is CASNGPGGLDYGYTF. DNA for the CDR3: TGTGCCAGCAATGGGCCAGGGGGCCTGGACTATGGCTACACCTTC.

The sample holds a few counts of this clonotype. The chain uses TRBV7-2 and TRBJ2-1, with 12 bases identical to TRBD2. This CDR3 region has 13 residues. Per the germline V gene, CDR1 is SGHTA and CDR2 is FQGNSA. The junction had 3 bases not matched to a gene; V was cut back by 5 bases and J by 10 bases. The CDR3 loop is CASSRLAGDEQFF. The CDR3 nucleotides are TGTGCCAGCAGCAGACTAGCGGGAGACGAGCAGTTCTTC.

The chain recombines TRBV11-2 with TRBJ1-2; the D gene is possibly TRBD1 (5 bases). The CDR3 consists of 15 residues. Trimming took 0 bases from V and 2 from J, leaving 10 bases between them. Germline assignment: CDR1 SGHAT and CDR2 FQNNGV. This chain's CDR3 is CASSLDPGLNYGYTF. The CDR3, as DNA: TGTGCCAGCAGCTTAGATCCGGGACTGAACTATGGCTACACCTTC.

This clonotype appeared many times. CDR3 region: CASSYSKGAVPRRNYGYTF. The CDR3 region has the DNA TGTGCCAGCAGTTACTCGAAAGGGGCCGTACCTCGTCGGAACTATGGCTACACCTTC. V is TRBV6-7 and J is TRBJ1-2; D is perhaps TRBD1 (5 bases). TRBV6-7 belongs to the ORF category, with a function that is uncertain. The CDR3 contains 19 residues. V lost 0 bases and J lost 2, with 22 bases in between.

The chain links TRBV10-3 to TRBJ2-7; 9 bases agree with TRBD2. V was pared by 8 bases and J by 3 bases, with 5 bases of the junction left unmatched. This CDR3 is built from 13 residues. Germline values: CDR1 ENHRY, CDR2 SYGVKD. CDR3 in amino acids: CAIGRREGYEQYF. The CDR3 DNA is TGTGCCATCGGTCGGCGGGAGGGCTACGAGCAGTACTTC.

This clonotype showed up many times. The chain links TRBV7-8 to TRBJ1-4; D is unclear. Germline CDR1 is SGHVS and CDR2 is FQNEAQ. The V gene lost 5 bases and the J gene lost 2 bases, with 12 bases spanning the gap. CDR3 length equals 15 residues. In DNA, the CDR3 is TGTGCCAGCAGCGTCCGTGGACTTACTAATGAAAAACTGTTTTTT. Protein sequence: CASSVRGLTNEKLFF. Full variable domain (missing parts from reference TRBV7-8 and TRBJ1-4): GAGVSQSPRYKVAKRGQDVALRCDPISGHVSLFWYQQALGQGPEFLTYFQNEAQLDKSGLPSDRFFAERPEGSVSTLKIQRTQQEDSAVYLCASSVRGLTNEKLFFGSGTQLSVL.

Many counts were recorded for this clonotype. The chain is built from TRBV6-1 and TRBJ1-2; D gene uncertain. V lost 0 bases and J lost 4, with 9 bases in between. The CDR3 contains 14 residues. The germline gives CDR1 MNHNS, CDR2 SASEGT. CDR3 region: CASSEAGIGYGYTF. The CDR3 DNA sequence: TGTGCCAGCAGTGAAGCGGGGATTGGCTATGGCTACACCTTC.

The chain combines TRBV19 with TRBJ1-2; D is possibly TRBD1 (6 bases). CDR3 length: 13 amino acids. Trimming removed 6 bases at V and 4 bases at J, with 12 bases between. Per the germline V gene, CDR1 is LNHDA and CDR2 is SQIVND (reference sequence). CDR3 DNA: TGTGCCAGTAGAAGAGACAGGTCCTATGGCTACACCTTC. Translating gives CASRRDRSYGYTF.

The V gene is TRBV7-2, the J gene TRBJ2-7; 10 bases fit TRBD2. Germline V gene sequence: CDR1 SGHTA, CDR2 FQGNSA. The trim removed 1 base at V and 3 bases at J, leaving 12 bases unmatched. This CDR3 is built from 18 residues. This CDR3 reads CASSLGGWASGSFYEQYF. In DNA, the CDR3 is TGTGCCAGCAGCTTAGGTGGTTGGGCTAGCGGGAGTTTCTACGAGCAGTACTTC.

There are a few counts of this clonotype. This chain joins TRBV20-1 and TRBJ1-4; D unresolved. This CDR3 is built from 15 residues. Trimming cost V 3 bases and J 2 bases, with 13 bases left between them. Germline CDR1 DFQATT, CDR2 SNEGSKA (reference sequence). CDR3 amino acids: CSASFQTGTNEKLFF. The CDR3 DNA reads as TGCAGTGCTAGCTTTCAAACGGGGACTAATGAAAAACTGTTTTTT.

As concerns this clonotype: This may be a read error: a much more frequent sequence differs by one nucleotide. The chain carries TRBV7-2 and TRBJ2-2; D could derive from TRBD1 or TRBD2 (5 bases each). CDR3 length equals 14 residues. Germline CDR1 reads SGHTA; CDR2 reads FQGNSA. The CDR3 is CASSPSRGTGELLF. The CDR3 nucleotides are TGTGCCAGCAGCCCGTCCCGAGGGACCGGGGAGCTGCTTTTT.

As DNA, the CDR3 is TGCGCCAGCAGCTTGGTCCCGGGGGTGGGCAATCAGCCCCAGCATTTT. Residues: CASSLVPGVGNQPQHF. The V call is TRBV5-1, the J call TRBJ1-5; the D gene is possibly TRBD1 (5 bases). Germline V CDR1 and CDR2: SGHRS, YFSETQ. This CDR3 region has 16 residues. Trimming removed 0 bases at V and 2 bases at J, with 12 bases between.

In this sample, this clonotype turned up a few times. V usage is TRBV6-1 and J usage is TRBJ2-5; D is possibly TRBD2 (5 bases). Deletions cut 6 bases from V and 1 base from J, with 18 bases between. Germline V gives CDR1 MNHNS, CDR2 SASEGT. CDR3 size: 16 residues. CDR3 in amino acids: CASSQPFIATQETQYF. The DNA of the CDR3 is TGTGCCAGCAGCCAACCGTTCATAGCGACCCAAGAGACCCAGTACTTC.

The J gene is TRBJ1-5, the V gene TRBV30, with D tentatively TRBD1 (6 bases). The CDR3 runs to 15 residues. The V and J ends lost 2 bases and 0 bases respectively, with 11 bases between them. Per the germline V gene, CDR1 is GTSNPN and CDR2 is SVGIG (reference sequence). CDR3 protein: CAWSPGTTSNQPQHF. Here the CDR3 DNA reads TGTGCCTGGAGTCCCGGGACAACTAGCAATCAGCCCCAGCATTTT.